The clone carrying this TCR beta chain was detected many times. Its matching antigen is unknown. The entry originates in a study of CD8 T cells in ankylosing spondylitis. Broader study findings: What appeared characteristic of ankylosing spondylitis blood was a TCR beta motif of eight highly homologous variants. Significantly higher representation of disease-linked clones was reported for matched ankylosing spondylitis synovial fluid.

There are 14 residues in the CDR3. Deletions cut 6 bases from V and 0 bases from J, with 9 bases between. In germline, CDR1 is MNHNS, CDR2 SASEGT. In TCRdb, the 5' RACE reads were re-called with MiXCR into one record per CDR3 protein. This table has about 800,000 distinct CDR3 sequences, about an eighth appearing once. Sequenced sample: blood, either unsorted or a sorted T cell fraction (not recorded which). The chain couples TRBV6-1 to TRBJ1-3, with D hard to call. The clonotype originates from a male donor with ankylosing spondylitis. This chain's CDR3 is CASRAGHSGNTIYF. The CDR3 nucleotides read TGTGCCAGCAGGGCGGGCCACTCTGGAAACACCATATATTTT.